This passage covers 31 T cell receptor beta chains from one sample sequenced in a study of CD4 T cells in relation to SARS-CoV-2 and coronaviruses. Produced via immunoSEQ multiplex PCR; TCRdb's table is partial and in-frame only. The sample includes approximately 20,000 clones, 66% of them seen just once. Their cognate antigens are unknown. Before the COVID-19 pandemic, during about 2011-2018, CD4+ T cells were taken from unexposed donors. CD4+ T cells were isolated from the cells after 10 days of culture. The sample consisted of CD4+ T cells from PBMCs, cultured in vitro. All receptors derive from a human donor in good health.

V gene TRBV7-8 combines with J gene TRBJ1-5; tentatively, D is TRBD1 (6 bases). Germline V gene lookup returns CDR1 SGHVS and CDR2 FQNEAQ. V was trimmed by 4 bases and J by 1 base, leaving 23 bases between them. The CDR3 covers 19 residues. CDR3 sequence (DNA): TGTGCCAGCAGCTCACAGACAGGCTCTCTCAGGTCGAGCAATCAGCCCCAGCATTTT. Encoded protein: CASSSQTGSLRSSNQPQHF. The entire variable domain, with the rest obtained from reference TRBV7-8 and TRBJ1-5, is as follows: GAGVSQSPRYKVAKRGQDVALRCDPISGHVSLFWYQQALGQGPEFLTYFQNEAQLDKSGLPSDRFFAERPEGSVSTLKIQRTQQEDSAVYLCASSSQTGSLRSSNQPQHFGDGTRLSIL.

The chain joins TRBV6-5 to TRBJ2-3; a weak D match, TRBD2 (6 bases). This CDR3 has 15 amino acids. Between the trimmed V and J ends, which lost 2 bases and 4 bases, there was a span of 13 bases. Germline CDR1 and CDR2: MNHEY and SVGAGI. CDR3 bases: TGTGCCAGCAGTTACCTCGGGGTAGCGGCAGATACGCAGTATTTT. Its translation is CASSYLGVAADTQYF.

This clone has more than one count but fewer than ten. J is TRBJ1-6 and V is TRBV5-4; D gene ambiguous. Germline V gives CDR1 SGHNT, CDR2 YYREEE (reference sequence). The V gene lost 3 bases and the J gene lost 10 bases, with 11 bases spanning the gap. The CDR3 consists of 13 residues. CDR3 DNA sequence: TGTGCCAGCAGCTGGCCCGGTGGCTCACCCCTCCACTTT. Translated: CASSWPGGSPLHF.

This chain links TRBV5-4 with TRBJ1-1; 8 nucleotides align to TRBD1. This CDR3 is 15 amino acids long. V lost 3 bases and J lost 5; bases outside the gene matches: 9. The germline CDR1 and CDR2 sequences are SGHNT and YYREEE (reference sequence). The CDR3 region has the DNA TGTGCCAGCAGCTCCGACAGGGGCACGAGGACTGAAGCTTTCTTT. It is translated as CASSSDRGTRTEAFF.

The genes are TRBV28 and TRBJ2-1; D gene ambiguous. The germline CDR1 and CDR2 sequences are MDHEN and SYDVKM. Trimming shortened V by 5 bases and J by 1 base, and 21 bases separated the two germline ends. There are 18 residues in the CDR3. The CDR3: CASSLPGVGVSSYNEQFF. Written as DNA, the CDR3 is TGTGCCAGCAGTCTCCCCGGAGTGGGCGTCAGTTCCTACAATGAGCAGTTCTTC.

This chain uses TRBV25-1 with TRBJ1-6, with D possibly TRBD1 on 6 matching bases. The V gene lost 6 bases and the J gene lost 5 bases, with 11 bases spanning the gap. The CDR3 has 14 amino acids. Germline V gene lookup returns CDR1 MGHDK and CDR2 SYGVNS. CDR3 amino acids: CASRGQNHNSPLHF. Here the CDR3 DNA reads TGTGCCAGCAGAGGACAGAACCATAATTCACCCCTCCACTTT. Variable domain in full (rest from reference TRBV25-1 and TRBJ1-6): EADIYQTPRYLVIGTGKKITLECSQTMGHDKMYWYQQDPGMELHLIHYSYGVNSTEKGDLSSESTVSRIRTEHFPLTLESARPSHTSQYLCASRGQNHNSPLHFGNGTRLTVT.

The chain recombines TRBV7-2 with TRBJ1-1; the D gene is possibly TRBD1 (6 bases). Germline CDR1 reads SGHTA; CDR2 reads FQGNSA. The ends were cut back, 5 bases at V and 3 bases at J, with 16 bases in the middle. CDR3 length: 15 amino acids. The CDR3 DNA is TGTGCCAGCAGCCTCCAACAGGGATCGCACACTGAAGCTTTCTTT. Its translation: CASSLQQGSHTEAFF.

CDR3 nucleotide sequence: TGTGCCAGCAGCTTGGCTAGAAACACAGATACGCAGTATTTT. Protein sequence: CASSLARNTDTQYF. This rearrangement joins TRBV7-2 to TRBJ2-3; unclear D gene. Germline V gene lookup returns CDR1 SGHTA and CDR2 FQGNSA. This CDR3 contains 14 residues. The V end was cut by 3 bases, the J end by 2 bases, with 9 bases between.

The sample holds a few counts of this clone. The chain employs TRBV5-4 and TRBJ2-7; 8 bases agree with TRBD2. V trimming: 3 bases; J trimming: 3 bases; junction bases outside the gene matches: 8. Germline V gene lookup returns CDR1 SGHNT and CDR2 YYREEE (reference sequence). This CDR3 comprises 15 residues. As DNA, the CDR3 is TGTGCCAGCAGCTCCCTCGGGCGGGGGGTCTACGAGCAGTACTTC. Its translation is CASSSLGRGVYEQYF.

This clone was seen more than once but under ten times. CDR3 amino acids: CASSLNRDIDYGYTF. The CDR3 DNA follows: TGTGCCAGCTCACTTAATAGGGACATCGACTATGGCTACACCTTC. The chain has TRBV18 and TRBJ1-2; D may be TRBD1 (6 bases). V was pared by 4 bases and J by 3 bases, with 15 bases between. Germline V lookup: CDR1 KGHSH, CDR2 LQKENI. The CDR3 is 15 residues long.

The chain has TRBV21-1 and TRBJ2-7. TRBV21-1 is a pseudogene locus. This CDR3 comprises 14 residues. In DNA form, the CDR3 reads TGTGCCAGCAGCAAGGAAGCCCCGCCCTACGAGCAGTACTTC. Its protein product is CASSKEAPPYEQYF.

A single count supports this clone. J is TRBJ2-5 and V is TRBV30; 10 bases agree with TRBD2. This CDR3 is 17 amino acids long. With V trimmed by 2 bases and J by 4 bases, 13 bases remained unmatched. Germline loops: CDR1 GTSNPN, CDR2 SVGIG (reference sequence). In nucleotides, the CDR3 is TGTGCCTGGAGTCGGGGGTGGAGCGGGAGGGCCCCAGAGACCCAGTACTTC. Protein product: CAWSRGWSGRAPETQYF.

This CDR3 is CASSSGLPGGYEQYF. The CDR3 DNA reads as TGTGCCAGCAGCTCGGGACTCCCCGGGGGCTACGAGCAGTACTTC. V is TRBV5-6 and J is TRBJ2-7; tentative D call: TRBD2 (6 bases). This CDR3 contains 15 residues. The V end lost 3 bases, the J end lost 3 bases, and 16 bases lay between the germline ends. Per the germline V gene, CDR1 is SGHDT and CDR2 is YYEEEE.

On this clone itself: The junction departs from the called germline gene at one end, perhaps through a read error. This specimen includes other DNA sequences encoding the same CDR3. The chain employs TRBV5-1 and TRBJ2-2; 9 bases are a match to TRBD2. There are 16 residues in the CDR3. Germline values: CDR1 SGHRS, CDR2 YFSETQ. The CDR3 coding sequence is TGCGCTAGCAGCTTGGGTAGCGGGAGGAACACCGGGGAGCTGTTTTTT. Translated: CASSLGSGRNTGELFF.

This clone was observed a single time. The V call is TRBV6-5, the J call TRBJ2-1; 9 bases map to TRBD1. CDR3 size: 14 residues. Germline values: CDR1 MNHEY, CDR2 SVGAGI. V lost 6 bases and J lost 8; bases outside the gene matches: 8. This CDR3 reads CASSQDRGWDEQFF. The CDR3 nucleotides read TGTGCCAGCAGCCAGGACAGGGGTTGGGATGAGCAGTTCTTC.

The chain carries TRBV9 and TRBJ2-7, with 9 nucleotides matching TRBD1. Germline CDR1 reads SGDLS; CDR2 reads YYNGEE. Germline trimming cut 1 base from V and 5 bases from J; bases unmatched to any gene: 7. The CDR3 has 15 residues. The CDR3 is CASSVSRDRVDEQYF. In DNA, the CDR3 is TGTGCCAGCAGCGTAAGCCGGGACAGGGTTGACGAGCAGTACTTC.

As DNA, the CDR3 is TGTGCCAGCAGCGCGAAGAGGGGGTGCGAGCAGTACTTC. Translating gives CASSAKRGCEQYF. The genes are TRBV3-1 (or the pseudogene TRBV3-2) and TRBJ2-7, with D possibly being TRBD1 (6 bases). Germline V lookup: CDR1 LGHDT, CDR2 YNNKEL (reference sequence). This CDR3 region has 13 residues. The V gene lost 5 bases and the J gene lost 6 bases, with 14 bases spanning the gap.

The chain combines TRBV21-1 with TRBJ1-5; TRBD1, the table's D call, lacks a check against the DNA. TRBV21-1 is termed a pseudogene. The CDR3 is 12 residues long. The CDR3 DNA sequence: TGTGCCAGCAGTCAGGGGGGTCAGCCCCAGCATTTT. Its protein product is CASSQGGQPQHF.

The chain carries TRBV29-1 and TRBJ2-2, with D perhaps given as TRBD1 or TRBD2 (5 bases each). Germline loops: CDR1 SQVTM, CDR2 ANQGSEA. The V end lost 1 base, the J end lost 6 bases, and 6 bases lay between the germline ends. This CDR3 is 12 amino acids long. CDR3 sequence: CSVEGGSGELFF. The CDR3 coding sequence is TGCAGCGTTGAAGGGGGGTCCGGGGAGCTGTTTTTT.

The V gene is TRBV4-1, the J gene TRBJ2-2; TRBD1 matches at 8 bases. The CDR3 extends over 16 amino acids. The germline V gene has CDR1 MGHRA and CDR2 YSYEKL. The V segment lost 4 bases and the J segment 6 bases; nucleotides outside the gene matches: 10. The CDR3 region has the DNA TGCGCCAGCAGCCGATTGGACAGGGAAGGGGCCGGGGAGCTGTTTTTT. Amino acids: CASSRLDREGAGELFF.

This chain connects TRBV5-1 to TRBJ2-5; 7 bases are a match to TRBD2. CDR3 length: 15 amino acids. The J segment lost 5 bases and the V segment lost 0 bases, leaving 7 bases of the junction unmatched. CDR1 and CDR2 from the germline V gene are SGHRS and YFSETQ. The CDR3 nucleotides read TGCGCCAGCAGCTTGGCGGCGGGAGTAGAGGAGACCCAGTACTTC. It encodes CASSLAAGVEETQYF.

The chain joins TRBV5-1 to TRBJ1-6, with 8 nucleotides matching TRBD1. Trimming removed 0 bases from V and 5 bases from J; junction bases left unmatched: 4. The CDR3 totals 16 residues. Per the germline V gene, CDR1 is SGHRS and CDR2 is YFSETQ. This chain's CDR3 is CASSLGTGGNNSPLHF. CDR3 in DNA: TGCGCCAGCAGCTTGGGAACAGGGGGTAATAATTCACCCCTCCACTTT. Complete variable domain (other parts from reference TRBV5-1 and TRBJ1-6): KAGVTQTPRYLIKTRGQQVTLSCSPISGHRSVSWYQQTPGQGLQFLFEYFSETQRNKGNFPGRFSGRQFSNSRSEMNVSTLELGDSALYLCASSLGTGGNNSPLHFGNGTRLTVT.

The chain is built from TRBV6-1 and TRBJ2-7; 7 positions agree with TRBD1. The CDR3 is 14 residues long. Germline values: CDR1 MNHNS, CDR2 SASEGT. The V segment lost 1 base and the J segment 3 bases; nucleotides outside the gene matches: 3. CDR3 amino acids: CASSEVGTVYEQYF. The CDR3 DNA reads as TGTGCCAGCAGTGAAGTGGGGACAGTCTACGAGCAGTACTTC.

The V gene is TRBV6-2 or TRBV6-3, the J gene TRBJ2-1, with a weak D call TRBD1 (5 bases). The CDR3 totals 14 residues. Germline CDR1 and CDR2: MNHEY and SVGEGT. V dropped 2 bases and J dropped 10 bases, with 15 bases sitting between them. The CDR3: CASSYLNRQREQFF. In nucleotides, the CDR3 is TGTGCCAGCAGTTACCTGAACAGGCAACGGGAGCAGTTCTTC.

This clone has only a few counts. The genes are TRBV7-2 and TRBJ2-7, with a tentative D call TRBD2 (6 bases). Germline CDR1 is SGHTA and CDR2 is FQGNSA. CDR3 length equals 13 residues. Between the trimmed V and J ends, which lost 0 bases and 6 bases, there was a span of 9 bases. The DNA of the CDR3 is TGTGCCAGCAGCTTAGCGGGAGGCATCGAGCAGTACTTC. It codes for CASSLAGGIEQYF.

This chain links TRBV4-3 with TRBJ1-6; 8 bases are shared with TRBD1. CDR3 length equals 18 residues. From germline, CDR1 is LGHNA and CDR2 YSLEER. V dropped 1 base and J dropped 2; count of bases not matched to a gene: 7. CDR3 nucleotides: TGCGCCAGCAGCCAAGGCACAGGGGGTGGCACCTATAATTCACCCCTCCACTTT. Its protein is CASSQGTGGGTYNSPLHF.

The V call is TRBV6-1, the J call TRBJ1-5, with D unresolved. The germline gives CDR1 MNHNS, CDR2 SASEGT. The CDR3 spans 16 residues. V shed 4 bases and J shed 1 base, with 14 bases lying between them. In DNA, the CDR3 is TGTGCCAGCAGTGTAGTAAGGGAGGCAAGCAATCAGCCCCAGCATTTT. It specifies CASSVVREASNQPQHF.

The rearrangement uses TRBV9 and TRBJ2-7; 9 bases agree with TRBD1. The CDR3 covers 14 residues. The germline CDR1 and CDR2 sequences are SGDLS and YYNGEE. Trimming cost V 3 bases and J 3 bases; bases outside gene matches: 4. The CDR3 protein is CASSAGQGIYEQYF. The CDR3, as DNA: TGTGCCAGCAGCGCGGGACAGGGAATCTACGAGCAGTACTTC. The whole variable domain, filled in from reference TRBV9 and TRBJ2-7, reads DSGVTQTPKHLITATGQRVTLRCSPRSGDLSVYWYQQSLDQGLQFLIQYYNGEERAKGNILERFSAQQFPDLHSELNLSSLELGDSALYFCASSAGQGIYEQYFGPGTRLTVT.

The chain couples TRBV2 to TRBJ1-1; D gene ambiguous. The CDR3 is 14 residues long. CDR1 SNHLY and CDR2 FYNNEI come from the germline V gene. V dropped 1 base and J dropped 5 bases, with 11 bases sitting between them. CDR3: CASSEEALGTEAFF. The CDR3 nucleotides are TGTGCCAGCAGTGAAGAAGCTTTGGGGACTGAAGCTTTCTTT.

The genes are TRBV6-1 and TRBJ2-5, with no clear D. Germline loops: CDR1 MNHNS, CDR2 SASEGT. The CDR3 loop spans 13 amino acids. V lost 3 bases and J lost 2, with 7 bases in between. The CDR3 reads CASSDTYQETQYF. The CDR3 coding sequence is TGTGCCAGCAGTGATACCTATCAAGAGACCCAGTACTTC.

V and J are TRBV11-3 and TRBJ2-3; TRBD2 agrees at 7 bases. Germline trimming cut 1 base from V and 1 base from J; bases unmatched to any gene: 8. The CDR3 has 17 residues. Germline assignment: CDR1 SGHNT and CDR2 YENEEA. CDR3 DNA: TGTGCCAGCAGCTTAGGGCCAAGCGGGACGGGCACAGATACGCAGTATTTT. Translation gives CASSLGPSGTGTDTQYF.